The T cell receptor beta chain under discussion was sequenced for a study of shared clonotypes between healthy human individuals. Turning to this clone: Its specificity is not known.

The CDR3 contains 16 residues. Looked up from germline, CDR1 is SGHTA and CDR2 is FQGNSA. J was trimmed by 5 bases and V by 2 bases; bases with no gene match: 8. General observations from the study: Clonotype sharing across several donors was observed for roughly 5% of naive CD4 clonotypes.

Donors comprised only Caucasian adults living in Nashville, Tennessee. Samples underwent the assay at deep level. Several immunoSEQ plates received, in even portions, the genomic DNA of each subset. Some clones are missing from TCRdb's copy, which holds only in-frame ones; the method was immunoSEQ multiplex PCR. In the table there are over a million clones, around 74% of which are singletons. Sequenced sample: memory CD4+ T cells sorted from blood. The subset here: CD45RA-negative fraction. This clonotype originated in a man younger than 30 in good health. The chain uses TRBV7-2 and TRBJ2-2, with 7 bases identical to TRBD2. The CDR3 nucleotides read TGTGCCAGCAGCTTAATGGCGGGAGCAGGAACCGGGGAGCTGTTTTTT. It translates to CASSLMAGAGTGELFF.